A single sample gave rise to the 20 T cell receptor beta chains below, sequenced in a study of OX40 agonist ivuxolimab in advanced cancers. Profiled with immunoSEQ multiplex PCR; TCRdb holds only in-frame clones, not every one. The data show roughly 64,000 clones, roughly 81% seen once. The specimen comprised CD4+ or CD8+ T cells sorted from blood, sampled in a trial of the OX40 agonist ivuxolimab. The receptors derive from an adult with an advanced solid tumor such as melanoma, head and neck, liver or kidney cancer.

This clone was observed a single time. The chain links TRBV9 to TRBJ2-7, with 7 bases aligning to TRBD2. This CDR3 comprises 14 residues. Germline loops: CDR1 SGDLS, CDR2 YYNGEE. The V gene end was trimmed by 4 bases and the J gene end by 6 bases; junction bases not matched to a gene: 10. CDR3 protein: CASSPLGRAGEQYF. CDR3 in DNA: TGTGCCAGCAGCCCCCTAGGGAGGGCAGGCGAGCAGTACTTC. The variable domain in full, completed from reference TRBV9 and TRBJ2-7, reads DSGVTQTPKHLITATGQRVTLRCSPRSGDLSVYWYQQSLDQGLQFLIQYYNGEERAKGNILERFSAQQFPDLHSELNLSSLELGDSALYFCASSPLGRAGEQYFGPGTRLTVT.

The rearrangement joins TRBV18 to TRBJ2-3; D unresolved. Germline values: CDR1 KGHSH, CDR2 LQKENI. This CDR3 region has 13 residues. V lost 6 bases to trimming and J lost 3 bases, with 10 bases between them. The CDR3 DNA is TGTGCCAGCTCCCGAAGGTTAACAGATACGCAGTATTTT. Translating it yields CASSRRLTDTQYF.

V and J are TRBV2 and TRBJ2-2; D is ambiguous. V lost 3 bases to trimming and J lost 2 bases, with 4 bases between them. Germline CDR1 and CDR2: SNHLY and FYNNEI. The CDR3 runs 13 residues. CDR3 sequence reads: CASSDGNTGELFF. The DNA for the CDR3 is TGTGCCAGCAGTGACGGCAACACCGGGGAGCTGTTTTTT. The variable domain in full, completed from reference TRBV2 and TRBJ2-2, reads EPEVTQTPSHQVTQMGQEVILRCVPISNHLYFYWYRQILGQKVEFLVSFYNNEISEKSEIFDDQFSVERPDGSNFTLKIRSTKLEDSAMYFCASSDGNTGELFFGEGSRLTVL.

Only a few counts were recorded for this clone. The chain combines TRBV7-3 with TRBJ2-7, with TRBD2 matching 10 bases. The ends lost 2 bases at V and 2 bases at J; junction bases unmatched: 3. The CDR3 sequence is 15 residues long. Per germline, CDR1 SGHTA and CDR2 FQGTGA. The CDR3 here is CASSLRLAGPYEQYF. DNA for the CDR3: TGTGCCAGCAGCTTACGACTAGCGGGTCCCTACGAGCAGTACTTC.

J is TRBJ1-2 and V is TRBV7-2; the D is unclear. Germline values: CDR1 SGHTA, CDR2 FQGNSA. This CDR3 is 14 amino acids long. Deletions cut 0 bases from V and 7 bases from J, with 12 bases between. The chain's CDR3 is CASSLAVQISGYTF. The CDR3 region has the DNA TGTGCCAGCAGCTTAGCGGTACAGATCTCTGGCTACACCTTC.

This chain connects TRBV5-1 to TRBJ1-4, with 7 bases matching TRBD1. Germline lookup yields CDR1 SGHRS and CDR2 YFSETQ. The CDR3 covers 16 residues. J lost 7 bases, V lost 3 bases, and 12 bases had no gene match. The CDR3 bases are TGCGCCAGCAGCTCACAGGGGCCCTTAATTGGTGAAAAACTGTTTTTT. Translating it yields CASSSQGPLIGEKLFF.

V and J are TRBV5-4 and TRBJ2-7; 13 nucleotides align to TRBD2. V dropped 3 bases and J dropped 1; count of bases not matched to a gene: 4. The CDR3 runs to 16 residues. From germline, CDR1 is SGHNT and CDR2 YYREEE (reference sequence). This CDR3 is CASSSGTSGMSYEQYF. The CDR3 bases are TGTGCCAGCAGCTCTGGGACTAGCGGGATGTCCTACGAGCAGTACTTC. Combining the CDR3 with reference TRBV5-4 and TRBJ2-7 gives the whole variable domain ETGVTQSPTHLIKTRGQQVTLRCSSQSGHNTVSWYQQALGQGPQFIFQYYREEENGRGNFPPRFSGLQFPNYSSELNVNALELDDSALYLCASSSGTSGMSYEQYFGPGTRLTVT.

The chain recombines TRBV23-1 with TRBJ1-1; D is perhaps TRBD1 (5 bases). TRBV23-1 carries the ORF label, with uncertain function. V was pared by 2 bases and J by 7 bases, with 11 bases between. CDR3 size: 13 residues. Here the CDR3 DNA reads TGCGCCAGCAGTCAAAGGGGACGTGGTGAAGCTTTCTTT. Its translation: CASSQRGRGEAFF.

The chain recombines TRBV2 with TRBJ2-2; D not resolved. The CDR3 contains 14 residues. V was clipped by 2 bases and J by 3 bases, with 7 bases between them. Per the germline V gene, CDR1 is SNHLY and CDR2 is FYNNEI. This CDR3 reads CASSELGYTGELFF. The CDR3 region has the DNA TGTGCCAGCAGTGAATTAGGGTACACCGGGGAGCTGTTTTTT.

The chain carries TRBV18 and TRBJ2-4; 8 bases fit TRBD1. Per the germline V gene, CDR1 is KGHSH and CDR2 is LQKENI. The CDR3 loop spans 15 amino acids. The junction had 4 bases not matched to a gene; V was cut back by 6 bases and J by 0 bases. As DNA, the CDR3 is TGTGCCAGCTCGCCCACAGGGGGAGCCAAAAACATTCAGTACTTC. Translated, it gives CASSPTGGAKNIQYF.

The rearrangement links TRBV29-1 to TRBJ1-2; no reliable D call. This CDR3 contains 12 residues. Trimming removed 3 bases from V and 4 bases from J, with 9 bases in between. Germline CDR1 SQVTM, CDR2 ANQGSEA. CDR3 sequence (DNA): TGCAGCGTTGAGGAACGGAGCTATGGCTACACCTTC. This encodes CSVEERSYGYTF.

The CDR3 DNA follows: TGTGCCACCCTCCCGTGGGGGAAACTCTACAATGAGCAGTTCTTC. Protein sequence: CATLPWGKLYNEQFF. The chain uses TRBV10-3 and TRBJ2-1; D is perhaps TRBD1 or TRBD2 (5 bases each). The CDR3 sequence is 15 residues long. V was pared by 10 bases and J by 3 bases, with 19 bases between. The germline gives CDR1 ENHRY, CDR2 SYGVKD.

This chain uses TRBV15 with TRBJ1-5, with D perhaps matching TRBD1 (5 bases). With 1 base removed from V and 3 bases from J, the gap between germline ends came to 13 bases. Germline V gene lookup returns CDR1 LNHNV and CDR2 YYDKDF (reference sequence). The CDR3 contains 16 residues. The CDR3 loop reads CATSRGQSATNQPQHF. CDR3 coding DNA: TGTGCCACCAGCAGAGGACAGTCCGCGACCAATCAGCCCCAGCATTTT.

The CDR3, as DNA: TGTGCCAGCAGCTTAGATGGTTATAGCAATCAGCCCCAGCATTTT. Translated, it gives CASSLDGYSNQPQHF. This chain uses TRBV7-2 with TRBJ1-5; D is undetermined. Germline V gene lookup returns CDR1 SGHTA and CDR2 FQGNSA. The CDR3 has 15 amino acids. The ends were cut back, 1 base at V and 0 bases at J, with 7 bases in the middle.

This chain joins TRBV6-5 and TRBJ2-7; TRBD1 matches 7 bases. V trimming: 8 bases; J trimming: 0 bases; junction bases outside the gene matches: 4. The CDR3 loop spans 13 amino acids. Germline CDR1 and CDR2: MNHEY and SVGAGI. CDR3 amino acids: CASRDRSSYEQYF. The CDR3 region has the DNA TGTGCCAGCCGGGACAGAAGCTCCTACGAGCAGTACTTC.

The chain combines TRBV2 with TRBJ1-1; no reliable D call. The germline V gene has CDR1 SNHLY and CDR2 FYNNEI. The CDR3 has 13 amino acids. With 0 bases removed from V and 10 bases from J, the gap between germline ends came to 12 bases. The DNA of the CDR3 is TGTGCCAGCAGTGAAGCGCTTTCTAGAGGAGCTTTCTTT. It is translated as CASSEALSRGAFF. The whole variable domain, filled in from reference TRBV2 and TRBJ1-1, reads EPEVTQTPSHQVTQMGQEVILRCVPISNHLYFYWYRQILGQKVEFLVSFYNNEISEKSEIFDDQFSVERPDGSNFTLKIRSTKLEDSAMYFCASSEALSRGAFFGQGTRLTVV.

This chain joins TRBV4-1 and TRBJ1-5; no firm D call. Trimming left V 0 bases short and J 1 base short, with 13 bases between. CDR1 is MGHRA, CDR2 YSYEKL, per germline. The CDR3 sequence is 17 residues long. The DNA of the CDR3 is TGCGCCAGCAGCCAAGAGCTTGGGCGGGCAAGCAATCAGCCCCAGCATTTT. Protein sequence: CASSQELGRASNQPQHF.

The chain employs TRBV6-1 and TRBJ2-7; 7 nucleotides match TRBD1. The V and J ends lost 2 bases and 1 base, in that order; junction bases with no gene match: 5. The germline CDR1 and CDR2 sequences are MNHNS and SASEGT. The CDR3 is 15 residues long. CDR3 DNA sequence: TGTGCCAGCAGTGAAAGGGACAGACCGTCCTACGAGCAGTACTTC. The encoded protein is CASSERDRPSYEQYF.

The chain is built from TRBV5-1 and TRBJ2-1, with 10 bases lining up with TRBD2. The trim removed 5 bases at V and 4 bases at J, leaving 21 bases unmatched. The CDR3 is 20 amino acids. Germline assignment: CDR1 SGHRS and CDR2 YFSETQ. The CDR3 DNA reads as TGCGCCAGCAGTGGGGGTTCGGACATCCTTAGCGGGAGGTCGTACAATGAGCAGTTCTTC. Protein sequence: CASSGGSDILSGRSYNEQFF.

The chain employs TRBV10-3 and TRBJ2-7; 10 positions agree with TRBD1. CDR3 length: 15 residues. Trimming removed 3 bases from V and 5 bases from J; junction bases left unmatched: 7. Germline V lookup: CDR1 ENHRY, CDR2 SYGVKD. The DNA of the CDR3 is TGTGCCATCAGTGAATCCCGGGACAGGGGCCACGAGCAGTACTTC. This sequence encodes CAISESRDRGHEQYF.